A selection of T cell receptor beta chains follows, all from one sample in a study of shared clonotypes between healthy human individuals. Profiled with immunoSEQ multiplex PCR; TCRdb holds only in-frame clones, not every one. The sample includes some 490,000 clones, roughly 80% seen only once; the top ten take 10% to 15%. The sequenced material came from PBMCs. The receptors here all came from a middle-aged woman in good health. Some clones in this sample may be carry-over from other donors' samples. CDR3s include the opening cysteine and the closing phenylalanine or tryptophan. A D gene is named only where the DNA matches it firmly. Not all rows give a size; the values are once, few, many and, for expanded clones, a class.

clone_size j_call cdr3_length v_call d_call cdr3_nt cdr3_aa
NA TRBJ2-7 15 TRBV28 TRBD2 TGTGCCAGCAGACGACTAGCGGGAGTGAACTACGAGCAGTACTTC CASRRLAGVNYEQYF
NA TRBJ2-4 18 TRBV28 NA TGTGCCAGCAGTTTAGGGGTGGGTCTAGCCCCGGGCAAAAACATTCAGTACTTC CASSLGVGLAPGKNIQYF
NA TRBJ2-5 15 TRBV28 TRBD1 TGTGCCAGCAGAAAGCCGACAGGGGGAGGCGAGACCCAGTACTTC CASRKPTGGGETQYF
NA TRBJ1-1 15 TRBV28 NA TGTGCCAGCAGTTTATCGGGGACATCGTCCACTGAAGCTTTCTTT CASSLSGTSSTEAFF
NA TRBJ2-1 15 TRBV7-3 NA TGTGCCAGCAGCTTAACTGGCGGTAGAGGTAGTGAGCAGTTCTTC CASSLTGGRGSEQFF
once TRBJ1-2 15 TRBV9 NA TGTGCCAGCAGCGTAGTAGCAGGGCCGAACTATGGCTACACCTTC CASSVVAGPNYGYTF
NA TRBJ2-7 18 TRBV29-1 TRBD2 TGCAGCGTTGAACGGGTTCTAGCGGGAGGCCTCTTATCCTACGAGCAGTACTTC CSVERVLAGGLLSYEQYF
NA TRBJ2-3 14 TRBV30 NA TGTGCCTGGAGTGCCGGGGGCCGGATAGATACGCAGTATTTT CAWSAGGRIDTQYF
NA TRBJ1-2 15 TRBV15 NA TGTGCCACCAGCAGAGGGGGAGACAGACCCTATGGCTACACCTTC CATSRGGDRPYGYTF
NA TRBJ1-2 10 TRBV28 NA TGTGCCAGCAGCCAAAAAGGCTACACCTTC CASSQKGYTF
NA TRBJ2-2 14 TRBV2 TRBD2 TGTGCCAGCAACAGCGGGAGAAGAACCGGGGAGCTGTTTTTT CASNSGRRTGELFF
NA TRBJ2-3 16 TRBV29-1 TRBD1 TGCAGCGTTCAAGGGCTCCGGACAGGGCCAGCAGATACGCAGTATTTT CSVQGLRTGPADTQYF
NA TRBJ1-2 14 TRBV28 TRBD1 TGTGCCAGCAGCAAGCTCGACAGGGGGTATGGCTACACCTTC CASSKLDRGYGYTF
NA TRBJ1-5 17 TRBV10-3 TRBD1 TGTGCCACCTGCCTGGAGCCGGGACAGGGGGGTGATCAGCCCCAGCATTTT CATCLEPGQGGDQPQHF
NA TRBJ2-5 13 TRBV27 NA TGTGCCAGCAGAGCATTACATAGGGAGACCCAGTACTTC CASRALHRETQYF
NA TRBJ2-7 14 TRBV28 TRBD1 TGTGCCAGCAGTTTATTAGGGACAGGGGACGAGCAGTACTTC CASSLLGTGDEQYF
NA TRBJ1-1 15 TRBV7-2 NA TGTGCCAGCAGCTTAGCCCCCCTTCCGAACACTGAAGCTTTCTTT CASSLAPLPNTEAFF
NA TRBJ1-1 13 TRBV5-1 NA TGCGCCAGCAGCTCTACAGGAGACCTTGAAGCTTTCTTT CASSSTGDLEAFF
NA TRBJ1-1 13 TRBV29-1 NA TGCAGCGTTGAAAGGCAGGGGACCCGGGGGGCTTTCTTT CSVERQGTRGAFF
NA TRBJ2-5 14 TRBV19 NA TGTGCCAGTAAAGGTCAACAGGGTTGGGAGACCCAGTACTTC CASKGQQGWETQYF
NA TRBJ2-4 18 TRBV18 TRBD2 TGTGCCAGCTCACCCGGACTAGCGGGAGGGCCGGCCAAAAACATTCAGTACTTC CASSPGLAGGPAKNIQYF
NA TRBJ2-7 16 TRBV27 TRBD1 TGTGCCAGCAGTTGGAGTGGGACAGGGGGGGTCTACGAGCAGTACTTC CASSWSGTGGVYEQYF
NA TRBJ2-1 14 TRBV7-2 NA TGTGCCAGCAGCTATAGCATTGTCTACAATGAGCAGTTCTTC CASSYSIVYNEQFF
NA TRBJ1-3 15 TRBV10-3 NA TGTGCCATCAGTGATGCCGGAAACTCTGGAAACACCATATATTTT CAISDAGNSGNTIYF
NA TRBJ1-2 16 TRBV9 TRBD1 TGTGCCAGCAGCGTTGTGGGACAGGGGGCTACGGGTGGCTACACCTTC CASSVVGQGATGGYTF
NA TRBJ1-4 12 TRBV25-1 NA TGTGCCAGCAGTGTCAGGGATGAAAAACTGTTTTTT CASSVRDEKLFF
NA TRBJ1-5 14 TRBV18 NA TGTGCCAGCTCACCCGACAGCTACAATCAGCCCCAGCATTTT CASSPDSYNQPQHF
NA TRBJ2-7 14 TRBV5-4 TRBD1 TGTGCCAGCAGCTTCCCGACAGGGGATTACGAGCAGTACTTC CASSFPTGDYEQYF
NA TRBJ2-3 16 TRBV10-3 NA TGTGCCATCAGTGAGTTTGGGGGAATTCTCACAGATACGCAGTATTTT CAISEFGGILTDTQYF
NA TRBJ1-5 15 TRBV5-8 NA TGTGCCAGCAGCTTGGGGGACAATGCAAACCAGCCCCAGCATTTT CASSLGDNANQPQHF
many TRBJ1-1 14 TRBV5-1 TRBD1 TGCGCCAGCTCCGAGGGACAGGGGAGCACTGAAGCTTTCTTT CASSEGQGSTEAFF
few TRBJ2-2 15 TRBV10-1 NA TGCGCCAGCAGGGATGACAACTCGAACACCGGGGAGCTGTTTTTT CASRDDNSNTGELFF
NA TRBJ2-7 14 TRBV4-2 TRBD2 TGTGCCAGCAGCCAAGGGGGGGGAACAGGCGAGCAGTACTTC CASSQGGGTGEQYF
NA TRBJ2-3 16 TRBV6-1 TRBD2 TGTGCCAGCAGTGAAGCGGGGCTAGCGGGAGCAGATACGCAGTATTTT CASSEAGLAGADTQYF
NA TRBJ1-4 15 TRBV6-6 TRBD1 TGTGCCAGCAGCCACCGGACAGGAGGGGATGAAAAACTGTTTTTT CASSHRTGGDEKLFF
NA TRBJ1-3 16 TRBV19 NA TGTGCCAGTAGTAAAGACAGGCAACCTCCTGGAAACACCATATATTTT CASSKDRQPPGNTIYF
NA TRBJ1-1 14 TRBV27 NA TGTGCCAGCAGGGACAGCCATTACTCTACTGAAGCTTTCTTT CASRDSHYSTEAFF
NA TRBJ1-3 16 TRBV27 NA TGTGCCACAGACTGTCGGTTTCTTTTATCTGGAAACACCATATATTTT CATDCRFLLSGNTIYF
NA TRBJ1-5 18 TRBV4-3 NA TGCGCCAGCAGCCAAGATCATTTCCGCAGGCATAGCAATCAGCCCCAGCATTTT CASSQDHFRRHSNQPQHF
NA TRBJ2-7 16 TRBV4-2 NA TGTGCCAGCAGCCAGGCTTCCGGGACGGGGACCTACGAGCAGTACTTC CASSQASGTGTYEQYF